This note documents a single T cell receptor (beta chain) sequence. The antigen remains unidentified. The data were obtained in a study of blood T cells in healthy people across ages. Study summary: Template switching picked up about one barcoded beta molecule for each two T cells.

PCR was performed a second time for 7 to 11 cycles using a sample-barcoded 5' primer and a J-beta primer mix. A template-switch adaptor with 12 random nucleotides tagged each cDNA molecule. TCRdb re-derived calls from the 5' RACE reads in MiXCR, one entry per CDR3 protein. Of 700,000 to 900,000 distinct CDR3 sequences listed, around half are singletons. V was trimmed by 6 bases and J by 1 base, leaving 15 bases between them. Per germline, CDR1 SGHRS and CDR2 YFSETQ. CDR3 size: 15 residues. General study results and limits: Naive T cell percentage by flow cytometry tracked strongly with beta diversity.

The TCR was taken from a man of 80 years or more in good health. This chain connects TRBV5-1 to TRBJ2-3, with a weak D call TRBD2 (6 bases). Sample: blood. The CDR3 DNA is TGCGCCAGCAACTTAGCGGTATCGGGCACAGATACGCAGTATTTT. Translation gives CASNLAVSGTDTQYF.